Below, 20 T cell receptor beta chains from the same sample are listed, as sequenced in a study of cytomegalovirus exposure and HLA in healthy donors. A multiplex PCR was run with 60 Vbeta primers and 13 Jbeta primers. This table comes from immunoSEQ multiplex PCR, and its TCRdb copy is limited to in-frame clones, with some not included. The sample contains approximately 170,000 clones, roughly 60% of which appear only once. Sequenced: PBMCs. Source of these receptors: a man in his forties in good health and CMV-seronegative.

The chain combines TRBV27 with TRBJ1-2; 11 bases map to TRBD1. This CDR3 comprises 16 residues. With 6 bases clipped from V and 0 bases from J, the junction kept 6 bases outside the gene matches. CDR1 is MNHEY and CDR2 is SMNVEV in the germline V gene (reference sequence). The CDR3 coding sequence is TGTGCCAGCAGCCTGGGACAGGGGGTACCTAACTATGGCTACACCTTC. Amino acids: CASSLGQGVPNYGYTF.

The rearrangement links TRBV30 to TRBJ2-7; TRBD1 might be the D (6 bases). V lost 2 bases to trimming and J lost 1 base, with 6 bases between them. The CDR3 loop spans 12 amino acids. Germline lookup yields CDR1 GTSNPN and CDR2 SVGIG (reference sequence). As DNA, the CDR3 is TGTGCCTGGAGTACAGGGTCCTACGAGCAGTACTTC. Protein: CAWSTGSYEQYF.

This chain's CDR3 is CASRSGMTGSQETQYF. CDR3 nucleotide sequence: TGTGCCAGCAGGTCTGGTATGACAGGGAGCCAAGAGACCCAGTACTTC. The gene calls are TRBV6-6 and TRBJ2-5, with 7 bases that match TRBD1. With 6 bases clipped from V and 1 base from J, the junction kept 11 bases outside the gene matches. Germline V lookup: CDR1 MNHNY, CDR2 SVGAGI (reference sequence). There are 16 residues in the CDR3.

The rearrangement uses TRBV5-4 and TRBJ2-5, with 8 bases identical to TRBD2. The J call is in doubt because the DNA end fits TRBJ2-7 better. The V gene's germline CDR1 is SGHNT and CDR2 YYREEE (reference sequence). The CDR3 covers 15 residues. The CDR3 nucleotides are TGTGCCAGCAGCATGGGGCTAGCGGGTACCTACGAGCAGTACTTC. Translating gives CASSMGLAGTYEQYF.

V and J are TRBV19 and TRBJ2-7; 8 bases are shared with TRBD1. Losses at the gene ends were 6 bases for V and 2 bases for J; bases not matched to a gene: 6. The CDR3 spans 14 residues. CDR1 and CDR2 (germline): LNHDA, SQIVND (reference sequence). The DNA for the CDR3 is TGTGCCAGTAGATCAAGGGACAGGCCCTACGAGCAGTACTTC. Protein: CASRSRDRPYEQYF.

The chain uses TRBV4-1 and TRBJ2-7, with 8 bases fitting TRBD2. The CDR3 has 15 residues. CDR1 is MGHRA and CDR2 is YSYEKL in the germline V gene. Trimming at V came to 4 bases and at J to 4 bases, leaving 9 bases not matched to a gene. CDR3: CASSPTLSGSYEQYF. The CDR3 nucleotides are TGCGCCAGCAGCCCCACTTTGAGCGGGAGTTACGAGCAGTACTTC.

The chain combines TRBV5-1 with TRBJ2-5, with 9 bases aligning to TRBD1. V lost 4 bases to trimming and J lost 2 bases; unmatched junction nucleotides: 6. Germline V CDR1 and CDR2: SGHRS, YFSETQ. CDR3 length equals 15 residues. This chain's CDR3 is CASSPMGQGQETQYF. The CDR3 bases are TGCGCCAGCAGCCCAATGGGACAGGGACAAGAGACCCAGTACTTC.

V is TRBV15 and J is TRBJ2-5; D remains ambiguous. Germline CDR1 is LNHNV and CDR2 is YYDKDF (reference sequence). V was trimmed by 1 base and J by 2 bases, leaving 14 bases between them. The length of the CDR3 is 16 residues. DNA for the CDR3: TGTGCCACCAGCAGAGGCGGTGCGGAGCGACAAGAGACCCAGTACTTC. Protein sequence: CATSRGGAERQETQYF.

This chain uses TRBV7-9 with TRBJ1-6, with 7 bases aligning to TRBD1. CDR1 and CDR2 from the germline V gene are SEHNR and FQNEAQ (reference sequence). V was clipped by 4 bases and J by 2 bases; unmatched bases: 5. CDR3 length: 16 residues. The CDR3 DNA is TGTGCCAGCAGCTCAGGACAGGCTACCTATAATTCACCCCTCCACTTT. This codes for CASSSGQATYNSPLHF.

The chain carries TRBV30 and TRBJ2-1, with 7 bases lining up with TRBD2. CDR1 is GTSNPN and CDR2 is SVGIG in the germline V gene (reference sequence). The CDR3 consists of 13 residues. The ends lost 4 bases at V and 10 bases at J; junction bases unmatched: 10. CDR3 residues: CAWTGAGNPEQFF. CDR3 nucleotides: TGTGCCTGGACGGGAGCGGGAAACCCCGAGCAGTTCTTC.

The rearrangement links TRBV4-1 to TRBJ2-1, with TRBD2 matching over 15 bases. Germline values: CDR1 MGHRA, CDR2 YSYEKL. This CDR3 is 16 amino acids long. V lost 3 bases and J lost 9; bases outside the gene matches: 6. Here the CDR3 DNA reads TGCGCCAGCAGCCAGGGACTAGCGGGAGGTATTGCTGAGCAGTTCTTC. Protein sequence: CASSQGLAGGIAEQFF.

This sequence joins TRBV7-2 and TRBJ2-1, with unresolved D. CDR1 is SGHTA, CDR2 FQGNSA, per germline. This CDR3 region has 16 residues. Trimming removed 5 bases at V and 0 bases at J, with 14 bases between. The chain's CDR3 is CASSHWRGSSYNEQFF. CDR3 bases: TGTGCCAGCAGCCATTGGCGAGGTAGCTCCTACAATGAGCAGTTCTTC.

The J gene is TRBJ2-7, the V gene TRBV7-2; 12 bases agree with TRBD1. Germline V gene data show CDR1 as SGHTA and CDR2 as FQGNSA. After removal of 6 bases from V and 6 bases from J, the junction contained 12 bases not matched to a gene. The CDR3 loop spans 16 amino acids. The CDR3 DNA reads TGTGCCAGCAGATTACATATGGGACAGGGGGCGTCCGAGCAGTACTTC. It encodes CASRLHMGQGASEQYF.

This chain links TRBV11-2 with TRBJ2-2; TRBD2 agrees at 7 bases. With V trimmed by 8 bases and J by 4 bases, 10 bases remained unmatched. The CDR3 length is 15 residues. CDR1 and CDR2 from the germline V gene are SGHAT and FQNNGV. DNA for the CDR3: TGTGCCAGCGGGCCTAGCGGCGGGAGCACCGGGGAGCTGTTTTTT. Amino acids: CASGPSGGSTGELFF.

This clone was detected only a few times. The chain employs TRBV19 and TRBJ2-4, with 11 bases that match TRBD1. The germline gives CDR1 LNHDA, CDR2 SQIVND (reference sequence). The CDR3 extends over 18 amino acids. The J segment lost 1 base and the V segment lost 5 bases, leaving 10 bases of the junction unmatched. This CDR3 is CASSDPGQGVSAKNIQYF. The CDR3 bases are TGTGCCAGTAGTGATCCGGGACAGGGGGTATCGGCCAAAAACATTCAGTACTTC.

The chain has TRBV11-3 and TRBJ2-7, with D possibly being TRBD2 (5 bases). This CDR3 spans 12 amino acids. Germline V gene sequence: CDR1 SGHNT, CDR2 YENEEA. Trimming pared 1 base from V and 8 bases from J, leaving 9 bases between. The DNA for the CDR3 is TGTGCCAGCAGCTTAGTAGAGGGTCAGCAGTACTTC. It specifies CASSLVEGQQYF.

The chain carries TRBV27 and TRBJ1-2, with TRBD1 identical over 7 bases. The junction had 8 bases not matched to a gene; V was cut back by 4 bases and J by 6 bases. The CDR3 is 14 amino acids. Germline V gene data show CDR1 as MNHEY and CDR2 as SMNVEV (reference sequence). The CDR3 coding sequence is TGTGCCAGCAGTTCCGACAGGGCTCGGGATGGCTACACCTTC. Amino acid sequence: CASSSDRARDGYTF.

The J gene is TRBJ2-1, the V gene TRBV19, with D unclear. Per germline, CDR1 LNHDA and CDR2 SQIVND (reference sequence). V lost 6 bases and J 2 bases, leaving 14 bases between the germline ends. The CDR3 length is 15 residues. CDR3 nucleotide sequence: TGTGCCAGTAGGCATACGTTGGAGACCTACAATGAGCAGTTCTTC. Its translation is CASRHTLETYNEQFF.

This clone came up once. This rearrangement joins TRBV7-8 to TRBJ2-5; the match to TRBD2 covers 7 bases. Germline V gene lookup returns CDR1 SGHVS and CDR2 FQNEAQ. CDR3 size: 13 residues. V lost 7 bases, J lost 5 bases, and 7 bases stayed unmatched. As DNA, the CDR3 is TGTGCCAGCAAACGGGGGGTTGGGGAGACCCAGTACTTC. It yields the protein CASKRGVGETQYF.

For this clone: The germline gene is not matched at one end of the junction; a read error may be the cause. This chain links TRBV7-9 with TRBJ2-3; 7 bases agree with TRBD2. The CDR3 has 16 amino acids. The germline V gene has CDR1 SEHNR and CDR2 FQNEAQ (reference sequence). DNA for the CDR3: TGTTCCAGCAGCTGGGGGGGGTCGGGGCACACAGATACGCAGTATTTT. This encodes CSSSWGGSGHTDTQYF.